The 27 T cell receptor beta chains given below trace back to one sample, sequenced in a study of shared T cell receptors in the human thymus. Method: immunoSEQ multiplex PCR; TCRdb's copy keeps in-frame clones and lacks some. The repertoire includes 500,000 to 850,000 clones, about 89% of them detected once, and 0.0094% sits in the top ten. These data were also filed under a second study, of human thymus T cells.

Specimen: thymocytes. These receptors were obtained from a boy under two years old with a congenital heart defect.

The chain links TRBV6-5 to TRBJ1-2; unclear D gene. Between the trimmed V and J ends, which lost 8 bases and 5 bases, there was a span of 12 bases. CDR3 length equals 12 residues. Germline V CDR1 and CDR2: MNHEY, SVGAGI. The CDR3 DNA sequence: TGTGCCAGCTCTTCGGAGGCTTATGGCTACACCTTC. This codes for CASSSEAYGYTF.

DNA of the CDR3: TGTGCCAGCAGTTTTACCCGGGGGTGGATCTATGGCTACACCTTC. Amino acids: CASSFTRGWIYGYTF. The chain recombines TRBV27 with TRBJ1-2; TRBD1 is a possible D gene (5 bases). The CDR3 runs to 15 residues. The germline gives CDR1 MNHEY, CDR2 SMNVEV (reference sequence). Deletions cut 3 bases from V and 4 bases from J, with 15 bases between.

In its sample, this clone was seen once. The chain joins TRBV11-2 to TRBJ2-7, with 14 nucleotides matching TRBD2. This CDR3 comprises 16 residues. CDR1 SGHAT and CDR2 FQNNGV come from the germline V gene. V was pared by 4 bases and J by 3 bases, with 5 bases of the junction left unmatched. The CDR3, as DNA: TGTGCCAGCAGCTCCGGGACTAGCGGGAGTAACTACGAGCAGTACTTC. It translates to CASSSGTSGSNYEQYF.

The rearrangement links TRBV9 to TRBJ2-7, with TRBD1 identical over 11 bases. The CDR3 spans 13 residues. Germline V gene data show CDR1 as SGDLS and CDR2 as YYNGEE. J gave up 5 bases and V 3 bases, and 1 base lay outside the gene matches. This CDR3 is CASSGDRGNEQYF. The DNA for the CDR3 is TGTGCCAGCAGCGGGGACAGGGGGAACGAGCAGTACTTC.

The chain couples TRBV14 to TRBJ2-7, with TRBD1 as a possible D gene (5 bases). The germline V and J ends were trimmed by 2 bases and 2 bases, with 13 bases remaining between them. The CDR3 loop spans 15 amino acids. Germline V CDR1 and CDR2: SGHDN, FVKESK. In DNA form, the CDR3 reads TGTGCCAGCAGCCAACTGGGGCGATCCCCCTACGAGCAGTACTTC. Its translation: CASSQLGRSPYEQYF. The whole variable domain, remainder taken from reference TRBV14 and TRBJ2-7, is EAGVTQFPSHSVIEKGQTVTLRCDPISGHDNLYWYRRVMGKEIKFLLHFVKESKQDESGMPNNRFLAERTGGTYSTLKVQPAELEDSGVYFCASSQLGRSPYEQYFGPGTRLTVT.

This CDR3 is CASSTEGPPGGETQYF. In DNA form, the CDR3 reads TGTGCCAGCAGCACCGAAGGCCCGCCGGGTGGAGAGACCCAGTACTTC. This rearrangement joins TRBV5-4 to TRBJ2-5; D unresolved. Germline-derived CDR1 and CDR2 are SGHNT and YYREEE (reference sequence). The V and J ends lost 4 bases and 4 bases respectively, with 20 bases between them. This CDR3 region has 16 residues. Full variable domain (rest looked up from reference TRBV5-4 and TRBJ2-5): ETGVTQSPTHLIKTRGQQVTLRCSSQSGHNTVSWYQQALGQGPQFIFQYYREEENGRGNFPPRFSGLQFPNYSSELNVNALELDDSALYLCASSTEGPPGGETQYFGPGTRLLVL.

This chain links TRBV28 with TRBJ2-1; 12 nucleotides match TRBD2. The J segment lost 5 bases and the V segment lost 5 bases, leaving 7 bases of the junction unmatched. CDR3 length: 16 residues. Germline assignment: CDR1 MDHEN and CDR2 SYDVKM. CDR3 in DNA: TGTGCCAGCAGTGGGTCGACTAGCGGGAGTGACAATGAGCAGTTCTTC. Translation gives CASSGSTSGSDNEQFF.

The chain is built from TRBV2 and TRBJ1-3; D gene unclear. The V end was cut by 3 bases, the J end by 6 bases, with 21 bases between. Germline CDR1 is SNHLY and CDR2 is FYNNEI. CDR3 length: 17 residues. This chain's CDR3 is CASSDGLFRLRENTIYF. The DNA of the CDR3 is TGTGCCAGCAGTGATGGGCTGTTTCGCTTACGAGAAAACACCATATATTTT.

This clone was seen a handful of times. The genes are TRBV4-3 and TRBJ1-4, with 7 bases matching TRBD1. This CDR3 comprises 14 residues. CDR1 is LGHNA and CDR2 is YSLEER in the germline V gene. With V trimmed by 5 bases and J by 8 bases, 8 bases remained unmatched. The CDR3 DNA follows: TGCGCCAGCAGCTTTACCGGGACAGCAGAAAAACTGTTTTTT. It codes for CASSFTGTAEKLFF.

In regard to this clone: Other DNA sequences within the sample encode an identical CDR3. The genes are TRBV4-1 and TRBJ1-6; 8 bases are a match to TRBD1. The CDR3 is made up of 15 amino acids. Germline values: CDR1 MGHRA, CDR2 YSYEKL. After removal of 6 bases from V and 5 bases from J, the junction contained 6 bases not matched to a gene. CDR3 nucleotides: TGCGCCAGCAGTCGGACAGGGCCTGATAATTCACCCCTCCACTTT. This translates into CASSRTGPDNSPLHF.

The chain recombines TRBV7-6 with TRBJ1-6; a possible D gene is TRBD1 (5 bases). This CDR3 comprises 20 residues. The V gene's germline CDR1 is SGHVS and CDR2 FNYEAQ. Trimming shortened V by 6 bases and J by 0 bases, and 24 bases separated the two germline ends. This chain's CDR3 is CASSSKWAGWNSSYNSPLHF. DNA of the CDR3: TGTGCCAGCAGTTCTAAATGGGCAGGGTGGAATAGCTCCTATAATTCACCCCTCCACTTT.

The rearrangement links TRBV7-9 to TRBJ1-1; no clear D gene. The germline V gene has CDR1 SEHNR and CDR2 FQNEAQ (reference sequence). This CDR3 has 16 residues. Between the trimmed V and J ends, which lost 1 base and 0 bases, there was a span of 12 bases. The CDR3 sequence: CASSLVGGRLNTEAFF. Written as DNA, the CDR3 is TGTGCCAGCAGCTTAGTGGGAGGTCGGCTGAACACTGAAGCTTTCTTT.

This chain connects TRBV7-9 to TRBJ2-3; 11 bases align to TRBD2. The CDR3 is 19 amino acids. The germline CDR1 and CDR2 sequences are SEHNR and FQNEAQ (reference sequence). With V trimmed by 5 bases and J by 3 bases, 16 bases remained unmatched. CDR3 nucleotides: TGTGCCAGCAGCCTAAATAGAGAAGTGCCTAGCGGGAGGACAGATACGCAGTATTTT. Amino acids: CASSLNREVPSGRTDTQYF.

The chain uses TRBV4-1 and TRBJ1-2, with 8 bases identical to TRBD1. This CDR3 is built from 17 residues. V lost 3 bases and J lost 5; bases outside the gene matches: 14. CDR1 and CDR2 (germline): MGHRA, YSYEKL. As DNA, the CDR3 is TGCGCCAGCAGCCAGACTCGTACGGGACAGGTAGATTATGGCTACACCTTC. This gives the protein CASSQTRTGQVDYGYTF.

This rearrangement joins TRBV18 to TRBJ1-2; 12 positions agree with TRBD1. The J segment lost 7 bases and the V segment lost 3 bases, leaving 3 bases of the junction unmatched. The germline CDR1 and CDR2 sequences are KGHSH and LQKENI. The CDR3 has 14 residues. DNA of the CDR3: TGTGCCAGCTCACCGGGACAGGGGGCAGCTGGCTACACCTTC. It is translated as CASSPGQGAAGYTF.

Only one count was recorded for this clone. The chain is built from TRBV7-9 and TRBJ1-2; a possible D gene is TRBD1 (5 bases). V was trimmed by 1 base and J by 3 bases, leaving 6 bases between them. The CDR3 extends over 13 amino acids. The germline V gene has CDR1 SEHNR and CDR2 FQNEAQ (reference sequence). DNA of the CDR3: TGTGCCAGCAGCTTAGAGGGGCACTATGGCTACACCTTC. Amino acids: CASSLEGHYGYTF.

The chain has TRBV25-1 and TRBJ2-1; possible D gene TRBD1, 6 bases. Trimming took off 2 bases at V and 4 bases at J, with 12 bases between the two ends. Germline V gene sequence: CDR1 MGHDK, CDR2 SYGVNS. CDR3 length: 15 amino acids. CDR3: CASSEHSDRYNEQFF. For the CDR3, the DNA is TGTGCCAGCAGTGAACATTCGGACAGATACAATGAGCAGTTCTTC.

The chain employs TRBV4-3 and TRBJ2-7, with D possibly TRBD2 on 6 matching bases. The germline CDR1 and CDR2 sequences are LGHNA and YSLEER. The CDR3 covers 15 residues. The V end lost 4 bases, the J end lost 3 bases, and 16 bases lay between the germline ends. The CDR3 reads CASSPGLNLIYEQYF. In DNA, the CDR3 is TGCGCCAGCAGCCCAGGACTAAACCTGATCTACGAGCAGTACTTC.

J is TRBJ1-5 and V is TRBV2, with D perhaps TRBD1 (5 bases). The CDR3 runs 18 residues. Germline loops: CDR1 SNHLY, CDR2 FYNNEI. The germline V and J ends were trimmed by 1 base and 0 bases, with 16 bases remaining between them. The CDR3 is CASSEVIRGTHSNQPQHF. CDR3 DNA: TGTGCCAGCAGTGAAGTTATAAGGGGTACGCATAGCAATCAGCCCCAGCATTTT.

The V and J genes are TRBV19 and TRBJ1-1; no firm D call. The CDR3 contains 11 residues. Germline values: CDR1 LNHDA, CDR2 SQIVND (reference sequence). V was trimmed by 6 bases and J by 7 bases, leaving 9 bases between them. CDR3: CASRSGVEAFF. CDR3 nucleotide sequence: TGTGCCAGTAGGTCCGGGGTTGAAGCTTTCTTT.

This chain joins TRBV2 and TRBJ1-6, with TRBD1 identical over 10 bases. CDR1 and CDR2 (germline): SNHLY, FYNNEI. CDR3 length: 17 amino acids. V trimming: 5 bases; J trimming: 7 bases; junction bases outside the gene matches: 11. For the CDR3, the DNA is TGTGCCAGCAGTAGGGGGGACAGGGGAATAGTAAATTCACCCCTCCACTTT. Its protein is CASSRGDRGIVNSPLHF.

J is TRBJ1-1 and V is TRBV28, with TRBD1 as a possible D gene (5 bases). The V end lost 7 bases, the J end lost 5 bases, and 11 bases lay between the germline ends. CDR1 is MDHEN and CDR2 is SYDVKM in the germline V gene. The CDR3 contains 12 residues. This CDR3 is CASIGGWTEAFF. The DNA for the CDR3 is TGTGCCAGCATCGGGGGATGGACTGAAGCTTTCTTT.

This clone appeared a single time. At one end the junction does not follow the germline gene, possibly because of a read error. The V call is TRBV11-2, the J call TRBJ1-1; no reliable D call. This CDR3 region has 10 residues. Germline CDR1 SGHAT, CDR2 FQNNGV. CDR3 protein: CASSSRRLAF. The CDR3 DNA follows: TGTGCCAGCAGCTCAAGGAGGTTAGCCTTT.

The chain couples TRBV4-2 to TRBJ2-7, with D perhaps matching TRBD1 (6 bases). Trimming stripped 4 bases from V and 7 bases from J, with 11 bases between. CDR1 and CDR2 (germline): LGHNA, YNFKEQ. CDR3 length: 12 amino acids. The CDR3 sequence is CASSPNREEQYF. The CDR3 nucleotides are TGTGCCAGCAGCCCAAACAGGGAAGAGCAGTACTTC.

Only one count was recorded for this clone. The chain employs TRBV30 and TRBJ1-1, with 7 bases fitting TRBD1. J lost 11 bases, V lost 3 bases, and 6 bases had no gene match. The CDR3 is 11 amino acids. Germline V gives CDR1 GTSNPN, CDR2 SVGIG (reference sequence). CDR3 nucleotide sequence: TGTGCCTGGAGGGAGACAGGGTTGGCTTTCTTT. This codes for CAWRETGLAFF. The full variable domain, with the rest looked up from reference TRBV30 and TRBJ1-1, is SQTIHQWPATLVQPVGSPLSLECTVEGTSNPNLYWYRQAAGRGLQLLFYSVGIGQISSEVPQNLSASRPQDRQFILSSKKLLLSDSGFYLCAWRETGLAFFGQGTRLTVV.

This chain connects TRBV7-9 to TRBJ2-1; a weak D match, TRBD1 (6 bases). Trimming left V 5 bases short and J 6 bases short, with 17 bases between. Germline V CDR1 and CDR2: SEHNR, FQNEAQ (reference sequence). This CDR3 is built from 15 residues. The CDR3 region has the DNA TGTGCCAGCAGCCTCAAGAACAGGGATGGCAATGAGCAGTTCTTC. It is translated as CASSLKNRDGNEQFF. The whole variable domain, remainder taken from reference TRBV7-9 and TRBJ2-1, is DTGVSQNPRHKITKRGQNVTFRCDPISEHNRLYWYRQTLGQGPEFLTYFQNEAQLEKSRLLSDRFSAERPKGSFSTLEIQRTEQGDSAMYLCASSLKNRDGNEQFFGPGTRLTVL.

In this sample, this clone turned up once. The genes are TRBV5-1 and TRBJ2-1, with a possible D match to TRBD1 (6 bases). Trimming shortened V by 5 bases and J by 0 bases, and 12 bases separated the two germline ends. CDR3 length: 15 amino acids. Germline CDR1 reads SGHRS; CDR2 reads YFSETQ. This CDR3 reads CASRRDKSSYNEQFF. In DNA, the CDR3 is TGCGCCAGCAGACGGGACAAGAGCTCCTACAATGAGCAGTTCTTC.